This T cell receptor (beta chain) derives from a study of patients and donors after allogeneic stem cell transplantation (dated by TCRdb to 2020 to 2022). This clonotype has at least ten counts. There is no known antigen for this receptor. No base qualities exist here, and no much larger clone lies one base off it. Library construction relied on RT-PCR. TCRdb names NextSeq 550 as the instrument used. TCRdb applied fastp at Q25 and MiXCR to the public reads, then kept only in-frame beta chains. Rows are unified per CDR3 protein, each entry keeping the most common DNA and genes. For this sample the table gives about 74,000 distinct CDR3 sequences, of which about a quarter were detected only once. The ten largest clones add up to around 27% of the sample. Inclusive of the bounding cysteine and phenylalanine, the CDR3 is 16 residues long. Left in the record is the CDR3 DNA by itself, 48 bases read in frame from the first base. Trimming takes 6 bases off V and 4 bases off J; junction bases not matched to a gene: 12.

Material: blood, either unsorted or a sorted T cell fraction (not recorded which). This sequence uses TRBV12-3 or TRBV12-4 and TRBJ1-2; 9 bases in the middle match TRBD1. This sequence was found in a human donor who was either an allogeneic HSCT recipient or a stem cell or donor lymphocyte infusion donor (not recorded which). It is not recorded whose cells these are; they may come from a transplant donor. The nucleotide sequence is TGTGCCAGCAGCCGAATGGTCGGACAGGGGTCCTATGGCTACACCTTC. It translates as CASSRMVGQGSYGYTF.